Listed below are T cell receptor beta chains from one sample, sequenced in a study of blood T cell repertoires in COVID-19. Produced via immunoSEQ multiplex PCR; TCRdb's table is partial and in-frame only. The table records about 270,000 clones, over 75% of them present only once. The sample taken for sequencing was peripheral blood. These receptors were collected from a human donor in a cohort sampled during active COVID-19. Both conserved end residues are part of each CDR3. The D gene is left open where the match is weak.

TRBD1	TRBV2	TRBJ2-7	CASIQGVPLNEQYF	TGTGCCAGCATTCAGGGGGTCCCCTTAAACGAGCAGTACTTC
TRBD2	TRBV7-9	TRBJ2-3	CASSRFRRTSGTDTQYF	TGTGCCAGCAGCCGATTTAGACGGACTAGCGGCACAGATACGCAGTATTTT
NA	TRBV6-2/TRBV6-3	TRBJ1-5	CASSLNTPSHQPQHF	TGTGCCAGCAGTTTAAACACCCCATCACATCAGCCCCAGCATTTT
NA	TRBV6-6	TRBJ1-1	CASSYSQISEAFF	TGTGCCAGCAGTTACTCCCAGATCTCTGAAGCTTTCTTT
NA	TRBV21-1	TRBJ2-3	CASSQVFTSTRQGVADTQYF	TGTGCCAGCAGCCAAGTTTTCACTAGCACCCGGCAGGGCGTTGCAGATACGCAGTATTTT
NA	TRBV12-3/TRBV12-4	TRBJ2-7	CASSLATGYEQYF	TGTGCCAGCAGTTTAGCTACGGGATACGAGCAGTACTTC
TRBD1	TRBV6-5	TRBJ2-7	CASSYSIRTGGNEQYF	TGTGCCAGCAGTTACTCGATACGGACAGGGGGCAACGAGCAGTACTTC
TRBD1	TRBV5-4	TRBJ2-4	CASSSGDRLAKNIQYF	TGTGCCAGCAGCTCGGGGGACAGGCTAGCCAAAAACATTCAGTACTTC
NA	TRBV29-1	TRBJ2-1	CSLGPGGNEQFF	TGCAGCTTGGGTCCAGGGGGGAATGAGCAGTTCTTC
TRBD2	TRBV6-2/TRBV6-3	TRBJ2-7	CASSFLAGGSSYEQYF	TGTGCCAGCAGTTTTCTAGCGGGAGGGTCCTCCTACGAGCAGTACTTC
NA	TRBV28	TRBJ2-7	CASSPPTYEQYF	TGTGCCAGCAGCCCCCCAACCTACGAGCAGTACTTC
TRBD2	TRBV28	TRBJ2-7	CASSLGTSGSNSHEQYF	TGTGCCAGCAGTCTCGGGACTAGCGGGAGCAACTCCCACGAGCAGTACTTC
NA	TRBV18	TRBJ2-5	CASSPGLLQETQYF	TGTGCCAGCTCACCCGGACTACTCCAAGAGACCCAGTACTTC
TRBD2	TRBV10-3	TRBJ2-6	CAISGGLATAGANVLTF	TGTGCCATCAGTGGGGGACTAGCTACCGCCGGGGCCAACGTCCTGACTTTC